The 28 T cell receptor beta chains below were found in one sample sequenced in a study of blood T cell repertoires in COVID-19. Generated by immunoSEQ multiplex PCR, the TCRdb table keeps only in-frame clones and is missing some. The sample holds approximately 50,000 clones, 80% to 95% seen once. Sequencing was carried out using peripheral blood. The receptors were gathered from a man aged 50 to 59 with active COVID-19.

The chain links TRBV12-3 or TRBV12-4 to TRBJ1-5, with TRBD1 matching 7 bases. There are 12 residues in the CDR3. V dropped 2 bases and J dropped 11; count of bases not matched to a gene: 3. The CDR3 DNA reads as TGTGCCAGCAGTTTATGGGGGACAGCCCAGCATTTT. As protein: CASSLWGTAQHF.

The J gene is TRBJ1-2, the V gene TRBV24-1; D unresolved. Germline lookup yields CDR1 KGHDR and CDR2 SFDVKD. Trimming shortened V by 1 base and J by 7 bases, and 9 bases separated the two germline ends. The CDR3 consists of 13 residues. DNA of the CDR3: TGTGCCACCAGTGATTTAAACAGCAGTGGCTACACCTTC. The encoded protein is CATSDLNSSGYTF.

The chain links TRBV7-3 to TRBJ2-2, with D tentatively TRBD2 (5 bases). The CDR3 loop spans 11 amino acids. The V gene lost 7 bases and the J gene lost 7 bases, with 7 bases spanning the gap. Germline V CDR1 and CDR2: SGHTA, FQGTGA. CDR3 sequence reads: CASKGGGELFF. The CDR3 DNA reads TGTGCCAGCAAAGGAGGCGGGGAGCTGTTTTTT.

This chain joins TRBV2 and TRBJ1-1, with a tentative D call TRBD1 (5 bases). The CDR3 runs to 13 residues. Trimming removed 5 bases at V and 3 bases at J, with 10 bases between. Germline CDR1 SNHLY, CDR2 FYNNEI. The CDR3 DNA reads as TGTGCCAGCAGTAAACCAGGGCACACTGAAGCTTTCTTT. Translating gives CASSKPGHTEAFF.

This sequence joins TRBV28 and TRBJ2-7, with TRBD2 matching over 8 bases. CDR1 MDHEN and CDR2 SYDVKM come from the germline V gene. The CDR3 runs to 14 residues. Trimming removed 6 bases from V and 3 bases from J; junction bases left unmatched: 7. The DNA of the CDR3 is TGTGCCAGCAGCCGGGGGGGGGCGGACTACGAGCAGTACTTC. Translating it yields CASSRGGADYEQYF.

The chain uses TRBV7-2 and TRBJ1-2; 7 bases are shared with TRBD1. Germline loops: CDR1 SGHTA, CDR2 FQGNSA. The trim removed 5 bases at V and 6 bases at J, leaving 6 bases unmatched. This CDR3 is built from 13 residues. DNA of the CDR3: TGTGCCAGCAGCCCGGGACAGAGAGATGGCTACACCTTC. The encoded protein is CASSPGQRDGYTF.

In nucleotides, the CDR3 is TGTGCCAGCAGCCAGGGACAGCCTCGCTCTGGAAACACCATATATTTT. It codes for CASSQGQPRSGNTIYF. This chain connects TRBV7-9 to TRBJ1-3, with 7 nucleotides matching TRBD1. The length of the CDR3 is 16 residues. V was clipped by 5 bases and J by 0 bases; unmatched bases: 7. The germline CDR1 and CDR2 sequences are SEHNR and FQNEAQ (reference sequence).

The chain carries TRBV5-1 and TRBJ1-3, with D perhaps TRBD1 (6 bases). CDR1 and CDR2 (germline): SGHRS, YFSETQ. The V end lost 0 bases, the J end lost 2 bases, and 9 bases lay between the germline ends. The CDR3 is 15 residues long. The CDR3 here is CASSLGSGAGNTIYF. The DNA for the CDR3 is TGCGCCAGCAGCTTGGGGTCAGGGGCTGGAAACACCATATATTTT.

This chain connects TRBV2 to TRBJ2-5; 9 bases match TRBD1. Trimming took 8 bases from V and 3 from J; bases not matched to a gene: 4. Germline lookup yields CDR1 SNHLY and CDR2 FYNNEI. CDR3 size: 13 residues. This chain's CDR3 is CASDRDREETQYF. In nucleotides, the CDR3 is TGTGCCAGCGACCGGGACAGGGAAGAGACCCAGTACTTC. Together with reference TRBV2 and TRBJ2-5, the CDR3 gives the full variable domain: EPEVTQTPSHQVTQMGQEVILRCVPISNHLYFYWYRQILGQKVEFLVSFYNNEISEKSEIFDDQFSVERPDGSNFTLKIRSTKLEDSAMYFCASDRDREETQYFGPGTRLLVL.

The V gene is TRBV6-5, the J gene TRBJ1-6; weak D call: TRBD1 (5 bases). The CDR3 extends over 14 amino acids. Looked up from germline, CDR1 is MNHEY and CDR2 is SVGAGI. Trimming took off 6 bases at V and 7 bases at J, with 13 bases between the two ends. The CDR3 bases are TGTGCCAGCAGCACGACAGACAGCAATTCACCCCTCCACTTT. It translates to CASSTTDSNSPLHF.

This clone was picked up one time. This chain uses TRBV9 with TRBJ2-7, with 10 nucleotides matching TRBD1. The CDR3 length is 16 residues. The V gene end was trimmed by 0 bases and the J gene end by 2 bases; junction bases not matched to a gene: 5. Per germline, CDR1 SGDLS and CDR2 YYNGEE. CDR3 nucleotides: TGTGCCAGCAGCGTAGATCCAGGACAGGGGGCCTACGAGCAGTACTTC. Translation: CASSVDPGQGAYEQYF.

This clone was recorded once. This chain uses TRBV4-3 with TRBJ1-4; D is undetermined. This CDR3 comprises 16 residues. Per the germline V gene, CDR1 is LGHNA and CDR2 is YSLEER. The V end was cut by 0 bases, the J end by 2 bases, with 10 bases between. The CDR3 reads CASSQDRGTTNEKLFF. CDR3 nucleotides: TGCGCCAGCAGCCAAGATCGGGGAACCACTAATGAAAAACTGTTTTTT.

The V and J genes are TRBV5-1 and TRBJ1-1; 8 bases fit TRBD1. The trim removed 1 base at V and 0 bases at J, leaving 2 bases unmatched. The CDR3 has 15 amino acids. Germline-derived CDR1 and CDR2 are SGHRS and YFSETQ. The CDR3 reads CASSLSTGVNTEAFF. The CDR3, as DNA: TGCGCCAGCAGCTTGTCGACAGGGGTGAACACTGAAGCTTTCTTT. The full variable domain, in which reference TRBV5-1 and TRBJ1-1 provide the parts outside the CDR3, is KAGVTQTPRYLIKTRGQQVTLSCSPISGHRSVSWYQQTPGQGLQFLFEYFSETQRNKGNFPGRFSGRQFSNSRSEMNVSTLELGDSALYLCASSLSTGVNTEAFFGQGTRLTVV.

This chain links TRBV12-5 with TRBJ1-5, with D uncertain. V lost 6 bases and J 2 bases, leaving 8 bases between the germline ends. The CDR3 is made up of 13 amino acids. CDR1 and CDR2 from the germline V gene are LGHNT and FRNRAP. The CDR3 region has the DNA TGTGCTAGTGGCAGTTTGGGCAATCAGCCCCAGCATTTT. It translates to CASGSLGNQPQHF.

V usage is TRBV21-1 and J usage is TRBJ2-7; the table's D call, TRBD2, has no DNA check behind it. TRBV21-1 is described as a pseudogene. This CDR3 contains 15 residues. The CDR3 DNA reads TGTGCCAGCAGCAAAGTAGGCGGGAGCTCCTACGAGCAGTACTTC. Amino acid sequence: CASSKVGGSSYEQYF.

The DNA for the CDR3 is TGTGCCAGCTCACCCGGACAGGGGGCAGATTATGGCTACACCTTC. This sequence encodes CASSPGQGADYGYTF. V and J are TRBV18 and TRBJ1-2, with 11 nucleotides matching TRBD1. V was pared by 3 bases and J by 5 bases, with 5 bases of the junction left unmatched. The CDR3 extends over 15 amino acids. From germline, CDR1 is KGHSH and CDR2 LQKENI.

V gene TRBV7-9 combines with J gene TRBJ1-6; D gene ambiguous. Trimming took 5 bases from V and 6 from J, leaving 8 bases between them. Germline V lookup: CDR1 SEHNR, CDR2 FQNEAQ (reference sequence). This CDR3 spans 13 amino acids. The CDR3 region has the DNA TGTGCCAGCAGCATCAGTGGTAATTCACCCCTCCACTTT. Protein product: CASSISGNSPLHF.

The CDR3 reads CARSLRQVEKLFF. The CDR3 region has the DNA TGTGCCAGAAGCTTGAGACAGGTTGAAAAACTGTTTTTT. The chain carries TRBV5-3 and TRBJ1-4, with D maybe TRBD1 (6 bases). TRBV5-3 is treated as an ORF (open reading frame) with a function not yet certain. The V end lost 1 base, the J end lost 7 bases, and 8 bases lay between the germline ends. This CDR3 region has 13 residues.

The J gene is TRBJ2-7, the V gene TRBV10-3; 8 bases match TRBD1. Germline CDR1 is ENHRY and CDR2 is SYGVKD. Losses at the gene ends were 5 bases for V and 1 base for J; bases not matched to a gene: 10. This CDR3 has 16 amino acids. The CDR3 loop reads CAISSPPGTGSYEQYF. The DNA of the CDR3 is TGTGCCATCAGTTCCCCCCCGGGGACAGGTTCCTACGAGCAGTACTTC.

This clone was seen more than once but under ten times. The chain employs TRBV14 and TRBJ2-2; perhaps TRBD2 as D (5 bases). With 4 bases removed from V and 3 bases from J, the gap between germline ends came to 15 bases. From germline, CDR1 is SGHDN and CDR2 FVKESK. The CDR3 is 16 residues long. The CDR3 nucleotides are TGTGCCAGCAGCCCCCTCGGCAGGACTTACACCGGGGAGCTGTTTTTT. It translates to CASSPLGRTYTGELFF.

The chain recombines TRBV18 with TRBJ2-7, with TRBD2 matching 9 bases. The CDR3 totals 15 residues. CDR1 and CDR2 (germline): KGHSH, LQKENI. The V and J ends lost 2 bases and 2 bases, in that order; junction bases with no gene match: 4. The CDR3 DNA is TGTGCCAGCTCACCAGGGGCGGGGGGGCCCTACGAGCAGTACTTC. Translated, it gives CASSPGAGGPYEQYF.

This chain joins TRBV3-1 (or the pseudogene TRBV3-2) and TRBJ2-2; TRBD2 aligns across 10 bases. V lost 0 bases, J lost 3 bases, and 13 bases stayed unmatched. The germline V gene has CDR1 LGHDT and CDR2 YNNKEL (reference sequence). The CDR3 runs 20 residues. CDR3 region: CASSQEKSIAGGIYTGELFF. In DNA, the CDR3 is TGTGCCAGCAGCCAAGAGAAGTCGATAGCGGGGGGTATCTACACCGGGGAGCTGTTTTTT.

The genes are TRBV6-4 and TRBJ1-5; TRBD1 agrees at 7 bases. From germline, CDR1 is MRHNA and CDR2 SNTAGT. CDR3 length: 15 amino acids. J gave up 0 bases and V 6 bases, and 5 bases lay outside the gene matches. The CDR3 protein is CASSSTGDSNQPQHF. The CDR3 DNA follows: TGTGCCAGCAGCTCTACAGGGGATAGCAATCAGCCCCAGCATTTT.

This chain joins TRBV2 and TRBJ2-4; D gene unclear. The germline V gene encodes CDR1 SNHLY and CDR2 FYNNEI. The CDR3 spans 11 residues. V dropped 5 bases and J dropped 6 bases, with 5 bases sitting between them. CDR3 coding DNA: TGTGCCAGCAGTACAGCAAACATTCAGTACTTC. Residues: CASSTANIQYF.

CDR3 nucleotides: TGCAGCGTGGTAAAGGGGGACAGCTACGAGCAGTACTTC. Amino acid sequence: CSVVKGDSYEQYF. The genes are TRBV29-1 and TRBJ2-7, with TRBD1 matching 7 bases. The V segment lost 6 bases and the J segment 3 bases; nucleotides outside the gene matches: 8. CDR1 is SQVTM and CDR2 is ANQGSEA in the germline V gene. The CDR3 loop spans 13 amino acids.

V gene TRBV28 combines with J gene TRBJ1-2, with 7 bases that match TRBD1. The CDR3 extends over 14 amino acids. From germline, CDR1 is MDHEN and CDR2 SYDVKM. Unmatched junction bases numbered 9, after V lost 7 bases and J lost 4 bases. This CDR3 is CASMDRPLGYGYTF. The CDR3 DNA reads TGTGCCAGCATGGACAGGCCTCTGGGCTATGGCTACACCTTC.

The chain is built from TRBV20-1 and TRBJ2-1; 7 bases are shared with TRBD2. CDR1 is DFQATT and CDR2 is SNEGSKA in the germline V gene (reference sequence). The V and J ends lost 3 bases and 6 bases, in that order; junction bases with no gene match: 8. The CDR3 consists of 14 residues. CDR3 DNA sequence: TGCAGTGCTAGTGGGAGGGGCCCTCTCAATGAGCAGTTCTTC. It specifies CSASGRGPLNEQFF.

V usage is TRBV7-8 and J usage is TRBJ1-3, with D unclear. This CDR3 region has 14 residues. The V and J ends lost 5 bases and 0 bases respectively, with 8 bases between them. Germline V gene sequence: CDR1 SGHVS, CDR2 FQNEAQ. The CDR3 DNA is TGTGCCAGCAGCCCAAAAAACTCTGGAAACACCATATATTTT. Translation: CASSPKNSGNTIYF. The variable domain in full, completed from reference TRBV7-8 and TRBJ1-3, reads GAGVSQSPRYKVAKRGQDVALRCDPISGHVSLFWYQQALGQGPEFLTYFQNEAQLDKSGLPSDRFFAERPEGSVSTLKIQRTQQEDSAVYLCASSPKNSGNTIYFGEGSWLTVV.